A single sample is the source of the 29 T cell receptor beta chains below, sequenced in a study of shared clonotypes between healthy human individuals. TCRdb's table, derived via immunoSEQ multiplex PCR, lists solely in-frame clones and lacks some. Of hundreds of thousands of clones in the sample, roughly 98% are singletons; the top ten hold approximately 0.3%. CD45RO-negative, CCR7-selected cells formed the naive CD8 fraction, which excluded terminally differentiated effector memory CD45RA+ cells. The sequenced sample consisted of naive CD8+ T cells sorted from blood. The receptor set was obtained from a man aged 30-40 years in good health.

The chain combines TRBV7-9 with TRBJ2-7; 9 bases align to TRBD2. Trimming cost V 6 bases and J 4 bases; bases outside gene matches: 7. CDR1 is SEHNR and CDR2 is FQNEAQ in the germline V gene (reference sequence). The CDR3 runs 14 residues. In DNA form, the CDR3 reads TGTGCCAGCAGTATCGGGACTAGCCCTTACGAGCAGTACTTC. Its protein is CASSIGTSPYEQYF.

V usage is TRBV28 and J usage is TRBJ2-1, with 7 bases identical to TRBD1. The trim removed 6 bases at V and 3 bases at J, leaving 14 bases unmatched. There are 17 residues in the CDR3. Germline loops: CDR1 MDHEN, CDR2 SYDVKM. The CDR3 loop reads CASSRRETGILYNEQFF. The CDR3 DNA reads TGTGCCAGCAGCCGACGAGAGACAGGGATTCTCTACAATGAGCAGTTCTTC.

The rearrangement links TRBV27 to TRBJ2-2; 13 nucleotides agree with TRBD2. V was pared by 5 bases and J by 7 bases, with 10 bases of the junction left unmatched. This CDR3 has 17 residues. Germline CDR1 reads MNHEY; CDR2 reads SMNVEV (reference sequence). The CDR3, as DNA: TGTGCCAGCAGTGGAGGACTAGCGGGAGATGAGAACGGGGAGCTGTTTTTT. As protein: CASSGGLAGDENGELFF.

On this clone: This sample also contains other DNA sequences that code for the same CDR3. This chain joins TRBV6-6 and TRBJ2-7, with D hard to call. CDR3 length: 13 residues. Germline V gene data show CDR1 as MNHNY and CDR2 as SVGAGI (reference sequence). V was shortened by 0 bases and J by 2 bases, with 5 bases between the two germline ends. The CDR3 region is CASSYSTAYEQYF. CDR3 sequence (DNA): TGTGCCAGCAGTTACTCGACTGCCTACGAGCAGTACTTC.

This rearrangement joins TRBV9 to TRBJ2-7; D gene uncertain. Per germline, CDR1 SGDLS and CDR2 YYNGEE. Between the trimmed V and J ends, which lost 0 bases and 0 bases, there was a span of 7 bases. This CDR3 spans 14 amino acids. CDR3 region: CASSVAKDSYEQYF. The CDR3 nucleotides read TGTGCCAGCAGCGTAGCAAAGGACTCCTACGAGCAGTACTTC.

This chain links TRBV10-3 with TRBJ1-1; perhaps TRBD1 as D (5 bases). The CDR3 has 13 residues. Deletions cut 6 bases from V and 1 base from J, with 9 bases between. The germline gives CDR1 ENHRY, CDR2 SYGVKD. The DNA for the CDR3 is TGTGCCATCAGCCAGACAGAGAACACTGAAGCTTTCTTT. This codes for CAISQTENTEAFF.

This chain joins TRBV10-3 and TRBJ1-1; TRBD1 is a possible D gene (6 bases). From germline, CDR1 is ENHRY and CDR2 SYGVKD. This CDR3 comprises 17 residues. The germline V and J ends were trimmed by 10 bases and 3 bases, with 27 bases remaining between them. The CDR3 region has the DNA TGTGCCACACTGCCACAGGGTGGAAAGGAGTGGGACACTGAAGCTTTCTTT. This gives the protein CATLPQGGKEWDTEAFF.

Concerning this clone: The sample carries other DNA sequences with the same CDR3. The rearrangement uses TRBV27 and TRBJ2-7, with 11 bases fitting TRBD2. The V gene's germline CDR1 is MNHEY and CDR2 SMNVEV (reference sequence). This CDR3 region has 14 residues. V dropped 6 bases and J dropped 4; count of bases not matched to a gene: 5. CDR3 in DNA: TGTGCCAGCAGCCCGGGACTAGCGGATTACGAGCAGTACTTC. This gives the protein CASSPGLADYEQYF.

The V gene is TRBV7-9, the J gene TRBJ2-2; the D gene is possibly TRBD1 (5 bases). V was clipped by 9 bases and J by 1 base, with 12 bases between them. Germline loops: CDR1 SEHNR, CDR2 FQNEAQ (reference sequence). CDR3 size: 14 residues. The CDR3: CASATALNTGELFF. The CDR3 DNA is TGTGCCAGTGCGACAGCGCTGAACACCGGGGAGCTGTTTTTT.

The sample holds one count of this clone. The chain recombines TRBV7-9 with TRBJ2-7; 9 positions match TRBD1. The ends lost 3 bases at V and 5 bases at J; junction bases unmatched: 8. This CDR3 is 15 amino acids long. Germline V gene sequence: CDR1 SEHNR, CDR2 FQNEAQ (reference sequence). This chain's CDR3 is CASSFGGQGFNEQYF. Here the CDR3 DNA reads TGTGCCAGCAGCTTTGGAGGACAGGGGTTCAACGAGCAGTACTTC.

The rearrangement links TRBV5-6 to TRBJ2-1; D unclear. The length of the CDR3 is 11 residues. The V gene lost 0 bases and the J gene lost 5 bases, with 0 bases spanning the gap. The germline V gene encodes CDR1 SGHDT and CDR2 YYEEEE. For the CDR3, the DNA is TGTGCCAGCAGCTTGGACAATGAGCAGTTCTTC. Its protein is CASSLDNEQFF.

CDR3 nucleotides: TGTGCCAGCAGCTTGAATCGAGCGGGAGGCCGCAATGAGCAGTTCTTC. It codes for CASSLNRAGGRNEQFF. This chain connects TRBV5-6 to TRBJ2-1, with 9 bases identical to TRBD2. CDR3 length: 16 amino acids. The V gene's germline CDR1 is SGHDT and CDR2 YYEEEE. Unmatched junction bases numbered 8, after V lost 1 base and J lost 6 bases.

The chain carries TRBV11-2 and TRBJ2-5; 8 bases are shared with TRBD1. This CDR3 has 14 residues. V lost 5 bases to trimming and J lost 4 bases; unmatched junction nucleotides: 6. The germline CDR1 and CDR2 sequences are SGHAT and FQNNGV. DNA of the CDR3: TGTGCCAGCAGCCGGACAGGGCGGGGAGAGACCCAGTACTTC. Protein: CASSRTGRGETQYF.

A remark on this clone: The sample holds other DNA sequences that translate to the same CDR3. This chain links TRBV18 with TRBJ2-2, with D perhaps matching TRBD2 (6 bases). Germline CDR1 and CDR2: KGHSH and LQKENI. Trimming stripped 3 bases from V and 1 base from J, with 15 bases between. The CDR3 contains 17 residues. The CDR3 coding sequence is TGTGCCAGCTCACCGCCTAAAACGGGACTGAACACCGGGGAGCTGTTTTTT. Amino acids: CASSPPKTGLNTGELFF.

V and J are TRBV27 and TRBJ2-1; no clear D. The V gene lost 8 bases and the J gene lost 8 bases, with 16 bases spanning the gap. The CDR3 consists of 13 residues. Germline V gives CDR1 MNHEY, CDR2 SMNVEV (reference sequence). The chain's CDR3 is CASRNVPSDEQFF. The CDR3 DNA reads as TGTGCCAGCCGAAACGTACCGTCCGATGAGCAGTTCTTC.

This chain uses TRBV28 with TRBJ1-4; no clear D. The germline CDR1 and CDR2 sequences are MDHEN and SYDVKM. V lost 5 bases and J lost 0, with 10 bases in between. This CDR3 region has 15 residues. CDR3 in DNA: TGTGCCAGCAGTCCCCGGACTTCAACTAATGAAAAACTGTTTTTT. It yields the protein CASSPRTSTNEKLFF.

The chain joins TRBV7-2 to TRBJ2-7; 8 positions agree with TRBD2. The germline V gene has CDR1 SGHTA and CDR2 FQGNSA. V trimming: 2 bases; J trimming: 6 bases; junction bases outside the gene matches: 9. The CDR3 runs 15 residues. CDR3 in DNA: TGTGCCAGCAGCTTATCTGTAGCGGGGACATCCGAGCAGTACTTC. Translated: CASSLSVAGTSEQYF.

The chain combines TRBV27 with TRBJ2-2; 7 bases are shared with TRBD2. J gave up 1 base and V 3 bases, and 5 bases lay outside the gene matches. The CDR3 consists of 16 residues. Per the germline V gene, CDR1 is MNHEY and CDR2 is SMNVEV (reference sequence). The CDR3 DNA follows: TGTGCCAGCAGTTTGGGGACTACTGAGAACACCGGGGAGCTGTTTTTT. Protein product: CASSLGTTENTGELFF.

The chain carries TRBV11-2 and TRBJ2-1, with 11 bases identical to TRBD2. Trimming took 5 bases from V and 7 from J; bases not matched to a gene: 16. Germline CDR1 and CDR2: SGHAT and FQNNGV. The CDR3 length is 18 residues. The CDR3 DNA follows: TGTGCCAGCAGCCCCCCGGGTGGGGGGTCTAGCGGGAGGAATGAGCAGTTCTTC. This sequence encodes CASSPPGGGSSGRNEQFF.

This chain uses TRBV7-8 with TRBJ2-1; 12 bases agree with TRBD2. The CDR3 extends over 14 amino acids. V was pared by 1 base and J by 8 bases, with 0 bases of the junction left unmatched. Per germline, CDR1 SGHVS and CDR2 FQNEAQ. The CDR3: CASSLGLAGDEQFF. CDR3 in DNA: TGTGCCAGCAGCTTAGGACTAGCGGGAGATGAGCAGTTCTTC.

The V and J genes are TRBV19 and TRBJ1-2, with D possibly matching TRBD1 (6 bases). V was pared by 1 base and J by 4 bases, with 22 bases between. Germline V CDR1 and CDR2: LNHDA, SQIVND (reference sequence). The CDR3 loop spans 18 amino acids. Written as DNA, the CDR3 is TGTGCCAGTAGTATAGCCCAACTTCAAGGGGGAGGCTTCTATGGCTACACCTTC. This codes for CASSIAQLQGGGFYGYTF. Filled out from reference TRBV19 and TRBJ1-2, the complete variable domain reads DGGITQSPKYLFRKEGQNVTLSCEQNLNHDAMYWYRQDPGQGLRLIYYSQIVNDFQKGDIAEGYSVSREKKESFPLTVTSAQKNPTAFYLCASSIAQLQGGGFYGYTFGSGTRLTVV.

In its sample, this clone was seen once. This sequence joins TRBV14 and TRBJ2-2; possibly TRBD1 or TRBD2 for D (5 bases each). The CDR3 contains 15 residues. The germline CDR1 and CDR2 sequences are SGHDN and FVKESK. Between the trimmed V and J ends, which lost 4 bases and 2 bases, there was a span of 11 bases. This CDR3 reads CASSPGPLNTGELFF. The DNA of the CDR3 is TGTGCCAGCAGCCCGGGACCGCTAAACACCGGGGAGCTGTTTTTT.

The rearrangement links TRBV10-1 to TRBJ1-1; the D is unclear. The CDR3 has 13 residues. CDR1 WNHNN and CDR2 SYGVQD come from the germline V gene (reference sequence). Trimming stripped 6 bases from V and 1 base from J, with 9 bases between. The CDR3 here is CASREGPNTEAFF. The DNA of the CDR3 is TGCGCCAGCAGGGAGGGCCCGAACACTGAAGCTTTCTTT.

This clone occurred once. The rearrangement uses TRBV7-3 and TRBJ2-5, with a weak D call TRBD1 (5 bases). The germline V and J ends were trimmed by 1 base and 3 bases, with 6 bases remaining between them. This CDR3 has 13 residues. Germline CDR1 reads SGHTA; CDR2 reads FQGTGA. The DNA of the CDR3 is TGTGCCAGCAGCTTAATAGGGGAAGAGACCCAGTACTTC. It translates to CASSLIGEETQYF.

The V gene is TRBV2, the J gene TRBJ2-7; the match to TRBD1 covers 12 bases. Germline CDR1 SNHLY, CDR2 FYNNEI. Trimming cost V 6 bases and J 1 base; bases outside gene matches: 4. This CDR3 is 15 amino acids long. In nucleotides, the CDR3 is TGTGCCAGCAGGATGGGACAGGGGGCGTCCTACGAGCAGTACTTC. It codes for CASRMGQGASYEQYF.

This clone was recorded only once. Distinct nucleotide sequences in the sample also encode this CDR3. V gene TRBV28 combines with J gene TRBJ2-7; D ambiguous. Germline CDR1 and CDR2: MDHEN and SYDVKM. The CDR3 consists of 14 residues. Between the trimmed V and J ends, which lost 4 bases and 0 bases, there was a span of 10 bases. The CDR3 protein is CASSSDRSSYEQYF. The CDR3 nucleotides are TGTGCCAGCAGTTCAGACCGAAGCTCCTACGAGCAGTACTTC.

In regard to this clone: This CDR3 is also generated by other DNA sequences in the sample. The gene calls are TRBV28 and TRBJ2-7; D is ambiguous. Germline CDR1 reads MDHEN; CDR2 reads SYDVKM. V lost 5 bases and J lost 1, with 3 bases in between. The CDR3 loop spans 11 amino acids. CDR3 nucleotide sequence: TGTGCCAGCAGTCGATCCTACGAGCAGTACTTC. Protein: CASSRSYEQYF.

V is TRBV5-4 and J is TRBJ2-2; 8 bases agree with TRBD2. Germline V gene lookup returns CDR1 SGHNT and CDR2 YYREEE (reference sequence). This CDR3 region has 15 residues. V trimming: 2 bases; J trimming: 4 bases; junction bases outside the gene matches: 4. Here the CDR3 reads CASSLAGVGTGELFF. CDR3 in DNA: TGTGCCAGCAGCTTAGCGGGAGTCGGCACCGGGGAGCTGTTTTTT. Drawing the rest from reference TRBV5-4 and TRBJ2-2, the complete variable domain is ETGVTQSPTHLIKTRGQQVTLRCSSQSGHNTVSWYQQALGQGPQFIFQYYREEENGRGNFPPRFSGLQFPNYSSELNVNALELDDSALYLCASSLAGVGTGELFFGEGSRLTVL.

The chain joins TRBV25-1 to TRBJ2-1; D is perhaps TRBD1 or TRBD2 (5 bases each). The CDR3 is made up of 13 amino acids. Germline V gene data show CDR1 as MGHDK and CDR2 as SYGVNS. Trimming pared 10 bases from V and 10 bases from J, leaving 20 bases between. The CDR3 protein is CATSKIYGDEQFF. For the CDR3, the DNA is TGTGCCACCTCCAAAATTTACGGGGACGAGCAGTTCTTC.